Presented here are 23 T cell receptor beta chains from one specimen sequenced in a study of OX40 agonist ivuxolimab in advanced cancers. Using immunoSEQ multiplex PCR, the repertoire was profiled, and TCRdb retains in-frame clones only, with some absent. The sample consists of about 72,000 clones, 80% to 90% of them appearing once. The starting material was CD4+ or CD8+ T cells sorted from blood, obtained in a trial of the OX40 agonist ivuxolimab. These receptors came from an adult with an advanced solid tumor such as melanoma, head and neck, liver or kidney cancer.

This sequence joins TRBV28 and TRBJ1-3; TRBD1 is a possible D gene (6 bases). CDR1 MDHEN and CDR2 SYDVKM come from the germline V gene. The ends were cut back, 7 bases at V and 15 bases at J, with 28 bases in the middle. The CDR3 runs 15 residues. This CDR3 reads CASNSGRINRRGPYF. CDR3 DNA sequence: TGTGCCAGCAACTCGGGACGGATCAACAGGCGGGGGCCATATTTT.

Concerning this clone: A junction end diverges from the germline sequence, so it may reflect a read error. The rearrangement uses TRBV7-7 and TRBJ2-5; D is unclear. The CDR3 runs 13 residues. Per the germline V gene, CDR1 is SSHAT and CDR2 is FNYEAQ (reference sequence). This chain's CDR3 is CASSFSIQETQYF. CDR3 nucleotide sequence: TGTGCTAGCAGCTTTTCTATACAAGAGACCCAGTACTTC.

This clone was counted once. The V gene is TRBV5-1, the J gene TRBJ1-2, with a possible D match to TRBD1 (5 bases). V gave up 5 bases and J gave up 2 bases, with 13 bases separating them. Germline lookup yields CDR1 SGHRS and CDR2 YFSETQ. This CDR3 is built from 14 residues. The CDR3 sequence is CASSPGFSNYGYTF. The CDR3, as DNA: TGCGCCAGCAGTCCAGGGTTTTCGAACTATGGCTACACCTTC. Combining the CDR3 with reference TRBV5-1 and TRBJ1-2 gives the whole variable domain KAGVTQTPRYLIKTRGQQVTLSCSPISGHRSVSWYQQTPGQGLQFLFEYFSETQRNKGNFPGRFSGRQFSNSRSEMNVSTLELGDSALYLCASSPGFSNYGYTFGSGTRLTVV.

In nucleotides, the CDR3 is TGCGCCAGCAGCTTGGAATTGCCCGACGAGCAGTACTTC. Amino acids: CASSLELPDEQYF. The chain links TRBV5-1 to TRBJ2-7; D uncertain. Trimming shortened V by 0 bases and J by 5 bases, and 9 bases separated the two germline ends. This CDR3 contains 13 residues. Germline V lookup: CDR1 SGHRS, CDR2 YFSETQ. The full variable domain, completed using reference TRBV5-1 and TRBJ2-7, is KAGVTQTPRYLIKTRGQQVTLSCSPISGHRSVSWYQQTPGQGLQFLFEYFSETQRNKGNFPGRFSGRQFSNSRSEMNVSTLELGDSALYLCASSLELPDEQYFGPGTRLTVT.

The J gene is TRBJ2-5, the V gene TRBV28; D tentatively reads TRBD1 or TRBD2 (5 bases each). The CDR3 covers 16 residues. V was shortened by 0 bases and J by 1 base, with 12 bases between the two germline ends. Germline V gives CDR1 MDHEN, CDR2 SYDVKM. The DNA of the CDR3 is TGTGCCAGCAGTTTATGGAACAGGAGGATCCAAGAGACCCAGTACTTC. Translated, it gives CASSLWNRRIQETQYF.

This sequence joins TRBV7-9 and TRBJ2-3, with D uncertain. The V gene's germline CDR1 is SEHNR and CDR2 FQNEAQ (reference sequence). Trimming shortened V by 4 bases and J by 2 bases, and 7 bases separated the two germline ends. The CDR3 totals 13 residues. CDR3 sequence: CASSSPPTDTQYF. CDR3 in DNA: TGTGCCAGCAGCTCCCCGCCCACAGATACGCAGTATTTT.

This rearrangement joins TRBV6-6 to TRBJ1-6, with 7 bases matching TRBD1. The CDR3 sequence is 13 residues long. Germline CDR1 is MNHNY and CDR2 is SVGAGI (reference sequence). Germline trimming cut 6 bases from V and 6 bases from J; bases unmatched to any gene: 2. The CDR3 DNA reads as TGTGCCAGCAGACAGGGGTTTAATTCACCCCTCCACTTT. Translation gives CASRQGFNSPLHF.

This chain links TRBV5-1 with TRBJ1-1; maybe TRBD1 (5 bases). CDR1 is SGHRS, CDR2 YFSETQ, per germline. The CDR3 runs 14 residues. The germline V and J ends were trimmed by 1 base and 5 bases, with 12 bases remaining between them. CDR3 residues: CASSLSPGRTEAFF. CDR3 DNA: TGCGCCAGCAGCTTGTCACCAGGGAGGACTGAAGCTTTCTTT.

V and J are TRBV11-2 and TRBJ2-7; a possible D gene is TRBD1 (5 bases). V lost 1 base, J lost 2 bases, and 12 bases lay in between. Germline V gives CDR1 SGHAT, CDR2 FQNNGV. The CDR3 spans 15 residues. The CDR3 DNA follows: TGTGCCAGCAGCTTAGCCGGAGTGGGGCCCTACGAGCAGTACTTC. Its protein is CASSLAGVGPYEQYF.

The J gene is TRBJ2-7, the V gene TRBV11-2; 8 bases are a match to TRBD2. Germline loops: CDR1 SGHAT, CDR2 FQNNGV. J was trimmed by 2 bases and V by 2 bases; bases with no gene match: 2. CDR3 length: 14 amino acids. CDR3: CASSLRGGPYEQYF. The CDR3 DNA reads as TGTGCCAGCAGCTTACGGGGGGGTCCCTACGAGCAGTACTTC.

This clone showed up just a few times. The chain uses TRBV29-1 and TRBJ1-1; D gene ambiguous. The CDR3 loop spans 11 amino acids. Looked up from germline, CDR1 is SQVTM and CDR2 is ANQGSEA. The V end was cut by 4 bases, the J end by 0 bases, with 3 bases between. The CDR3 nucleotides read TGCAGCGTTGCATTGAACACTGAAGCTTTCTTT. This codes for CSVALNTEAFF.

As for this clone: At the DNA level, this CDR3 is encoded by other sequences in the same sample as well. This chain connects TRBV9 to TRBJ2-5, with unresolved D. The CDR3 is 14 amino acids. V was trimmed by 0 bases and J by 5 bases, leaving 11 bases between them. CDR1 is SGDLS and CDR2 is YYNGEE in the germline V gene. The CDR3 region is CASSVETGRETQYF. CDR3 nucleotide sequence: TGTGCCAGCAGCGTAGAAACGGGCCGGGAGACCCAGTACTTC.

The chain employs TRBV6-1 and TRBJ1-5; possible D gene TRBD1, 5 bases. Germline V gene lookup returns CDR1 MNHNS and CDR2 SASEGT. This CDR3 comprises 14 residues. The V and J ends lost 4 bases and 7 bases respectively, with 14 bases between them. DNA of the CDR3: TGTGCCAGCAGTGTATCAGGGCAGGGCCAGCCCCAGCATTTT. It specifies CASSVSGQGQPQHF.

The chain links TRBV10-3 to TRBJ2-1, with D perhaps TRBD1 (6 bases). Germline V gene data show CDR1 as ENHRY and CDR2 as SYGVKD. The germline V and J ends were trimmed by 8 bases and 5 bases, with 10 bases remaining between them. The CDR3 consists of 12 residues. The CDR3 here is CAISDRNNEQFF. CDR3 nucleotides: TGTGCCATCTCCGACAGGAACAATGAGCAGTTCTTC.

The CDR3 loop reads CASSRGGYTEAFF. Written as DNA, the CDR3 is TGTGCCAGCAGCCGGGGGGGATACACTGAAGCTTTCTTT. This chain links TRBV11-3 with TRBJ1-1; D may be TRBD1 (5 bases). Germline V CDR1 and CDR2: SGHNT, YENEEA. The CDR3 covers 13 residues. Trimming stripped 5 bases from V and 3 bases from J, with 10 bases between.

The rearrangement joins TRBV28 to TRBJ2-5, with D possibly matching TRBD2 (6 bases). The CDR3 is made up of 14 amino acids. Germline CDR1 is MDHEN and CDR2 is SYDVKM. V dropped 3 bases and J dropped 5 bases, with 13 bases sitting between them. CDR3 sequence (DNA): TGTGCCAGCAGTTTCGGGGGATCGGGGGAGACCCAGTACTTC. This codes for CASSFGGSGETQYF.

The chain has TRBV4-2 and TRBJ1-3; D call uncertain. The germline V and J ends were trimmed by 5 bases and 0 bases, with 11 bases remaining between them. The germline gives CDR1 LGHNA, CDR2 YNFKEQ. This CDR3 is built from 15 residues. The CDR3 DNA is TGTGCCAGCAGCTCCAGATCCTTCTCTGGAAACACCATATATTTT. It encodes CASSSRSFSGNTIYF.

This clone was counted once. J is TRBJ2-7 and V is TRBV18; no clear D gene. V lost 6 bases and J 2 bases, leaving 11 bases between the germline ends. This CDR3 contains 13 residues. From germline, CDR1 is KGHSH and CDR2 LQKENI. The CDR3 bases are TGTGCCAGCTCCAACACCAGCCCCTACGAGCAGTACTTC. The encoded protein is CASSNTSPYEQYF.

V and J are TRBV18 and TRBJ2-6; perhaps TRBD2 as D (7 bases). V was clipped by 3 bases and J by 1 base, with 13 bases between them. The germline CDR1 and CDR2 sequences are KGHSH and LQKENI. The CDR3 is 17 amino acids. In DNA form, the CDR3 reads TGTGCCAGCTCACCCCGCGGGGGCTCTTCTGGGGCCAACGTCCTGACTTTC. The encoded protein is CASSPRGGSSGANVLTF.

The genes are TRBV4-1 and TRBJ2-3; 8 bases line up with TRBD1. The CDR3 loop spans 19 amino acids. The V and J ends lost 1 base and 2 bases, in that order; junction bases with no gene match: 14. Germline V lookup: CDR1 MGHRA, CDR2 YSYEKL. DNA for the CDR3: TGCGCCAGCAGCCAAGCCCAGGGGGCTGCTCTTTCCCCCACAGATACGCAGTATTTT. As protein: CASSQAQGAALSPTDTQYF.

With regard to this clone: One junction end disagrees with the germline gene, perhaps due to a read error. The rearrangement links TRBV6-1 to TRBJ2-3; D is possibly TRBD1 (5 bases). The CDR3 contains 15 residues. CDR1 and CDR2 (germline): MNHNS, SASEGT. This CDR3 is CASSGKGRRTDAQYF. The CDR3, as DNA: TGTGCCAGCAGTGGGAAGGGGCGACGCACAGATGCGCAGTATTTT.

This sequence joins TRBV14 and TRBJ2-7; TRBD2 aligns across 10 bases. From germline, CDR1 is SGHDN and CDR2 FVKESK. Germline trimming cut 3 bases from V and 1 base from J; bases unmatched to any gene: 12. The CDR3 length is 18 residues. The DNA for the CDR3 is TGTGCCAGCAGCCAGCTCCTATTTACTAGCGGGGAATCCTACGAGCAGTACTTC. Translated: CASSQLLFTSGESYEQYF.

This chain connects TRBV6-4 to TRBJ1-6; D possibly corresponds to TRBD1 (5 bases). This CDR3 has 13 amino acids. V was pared by 3 bases and J by 11 bases, with 11 bases between. Germline assignment: CDR1 MRHNA and CDR2 SNTAGT. The CDR3 DNA sequence: TGTGCCAGCAGTGAATCGAGGGGTACACCCCTCCACTTT. The encoded protein is CASSESRGTPLHF.